This TCR beta chain was captured by sequencing in a study of T cell repertoires in cytomegalovirus infection. For the study at large: Public TCR beta signatures marked donors with CMV infection and the matching HLA.

V was clipped by 6 bases and J by 0 bases; unmatched bases: 7. CDR3 size: 16 residues. TCRdb re-derived calls from the reads in MiXCR, one entry per CDR3 protein. The sample lists fewer than 700,000 distinct CDR3 sequences; roughly 26% were seen once. Overall study findings and caveats: Dominating the ex vivo response were TCR beta clonotypes that were CMV-specific and HLA-C-restricted. Cumulative frequency (of public TCR beta family members) identified carriers of CMV plus the relevant HLA.

This clonotype was observed a handful of times. What it recognizes is unknown. This chain joins TRBV12-3 or TRBV12-4 and TRBJ2-2; TRBD2 agrees at 7 bases. The TCR was taken from a human donor in good health (CMV status not recorded). Some clones in this sample may be carry-over from other donors' samples. The sequenced sample consisted of CD8+ T cells from PBMCs. The DNA for the CDR3 is TGTGCCAGCAGCACTACGGGGGGATCGAACACCGGGGAGCTGTTTTTT. Protein sequence: CASSTTGGSNTGELFF.